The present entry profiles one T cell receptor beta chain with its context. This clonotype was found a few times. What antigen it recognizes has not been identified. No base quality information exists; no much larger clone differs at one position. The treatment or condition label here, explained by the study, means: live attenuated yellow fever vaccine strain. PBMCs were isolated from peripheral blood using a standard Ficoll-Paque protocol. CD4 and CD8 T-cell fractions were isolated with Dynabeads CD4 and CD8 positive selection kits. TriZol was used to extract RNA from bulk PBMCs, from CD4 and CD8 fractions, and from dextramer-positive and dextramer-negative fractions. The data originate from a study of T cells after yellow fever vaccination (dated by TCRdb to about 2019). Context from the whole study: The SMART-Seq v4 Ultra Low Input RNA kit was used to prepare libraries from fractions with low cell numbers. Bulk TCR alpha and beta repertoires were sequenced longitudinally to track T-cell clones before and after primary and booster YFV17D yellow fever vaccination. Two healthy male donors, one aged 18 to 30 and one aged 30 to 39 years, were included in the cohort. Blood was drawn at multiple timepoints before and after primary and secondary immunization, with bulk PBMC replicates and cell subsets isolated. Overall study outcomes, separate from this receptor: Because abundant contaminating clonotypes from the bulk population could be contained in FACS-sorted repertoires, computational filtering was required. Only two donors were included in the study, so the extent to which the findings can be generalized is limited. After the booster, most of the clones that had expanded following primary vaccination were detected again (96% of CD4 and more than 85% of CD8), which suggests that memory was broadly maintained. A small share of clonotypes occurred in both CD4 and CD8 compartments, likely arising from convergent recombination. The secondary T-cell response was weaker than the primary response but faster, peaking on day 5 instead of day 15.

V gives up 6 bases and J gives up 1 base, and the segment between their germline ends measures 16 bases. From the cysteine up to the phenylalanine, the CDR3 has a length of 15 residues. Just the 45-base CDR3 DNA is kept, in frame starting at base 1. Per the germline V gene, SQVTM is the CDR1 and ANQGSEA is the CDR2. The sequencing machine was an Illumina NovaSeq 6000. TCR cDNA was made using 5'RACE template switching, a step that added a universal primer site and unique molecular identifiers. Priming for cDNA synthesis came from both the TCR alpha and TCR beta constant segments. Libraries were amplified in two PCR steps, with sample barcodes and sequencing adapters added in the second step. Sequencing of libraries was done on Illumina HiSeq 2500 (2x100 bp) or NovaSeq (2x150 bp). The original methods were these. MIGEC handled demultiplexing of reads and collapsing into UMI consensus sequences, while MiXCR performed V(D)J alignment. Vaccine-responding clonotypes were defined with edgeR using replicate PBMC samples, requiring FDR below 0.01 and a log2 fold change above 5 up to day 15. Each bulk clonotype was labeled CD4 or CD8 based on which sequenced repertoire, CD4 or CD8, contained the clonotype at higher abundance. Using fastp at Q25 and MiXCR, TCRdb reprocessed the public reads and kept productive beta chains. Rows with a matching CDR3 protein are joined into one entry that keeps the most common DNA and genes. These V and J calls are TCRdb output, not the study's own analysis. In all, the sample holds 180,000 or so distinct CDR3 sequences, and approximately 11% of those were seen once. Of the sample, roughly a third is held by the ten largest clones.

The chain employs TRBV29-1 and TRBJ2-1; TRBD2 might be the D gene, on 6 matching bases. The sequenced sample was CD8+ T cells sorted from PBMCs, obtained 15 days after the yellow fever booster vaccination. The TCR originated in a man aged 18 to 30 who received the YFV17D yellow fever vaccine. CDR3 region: CSVAKTSGSYNEQFF. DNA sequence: TGCAGCGTCGCAAAGACTAGTGGGTCCTACAATGAGCAGTTCTTC.